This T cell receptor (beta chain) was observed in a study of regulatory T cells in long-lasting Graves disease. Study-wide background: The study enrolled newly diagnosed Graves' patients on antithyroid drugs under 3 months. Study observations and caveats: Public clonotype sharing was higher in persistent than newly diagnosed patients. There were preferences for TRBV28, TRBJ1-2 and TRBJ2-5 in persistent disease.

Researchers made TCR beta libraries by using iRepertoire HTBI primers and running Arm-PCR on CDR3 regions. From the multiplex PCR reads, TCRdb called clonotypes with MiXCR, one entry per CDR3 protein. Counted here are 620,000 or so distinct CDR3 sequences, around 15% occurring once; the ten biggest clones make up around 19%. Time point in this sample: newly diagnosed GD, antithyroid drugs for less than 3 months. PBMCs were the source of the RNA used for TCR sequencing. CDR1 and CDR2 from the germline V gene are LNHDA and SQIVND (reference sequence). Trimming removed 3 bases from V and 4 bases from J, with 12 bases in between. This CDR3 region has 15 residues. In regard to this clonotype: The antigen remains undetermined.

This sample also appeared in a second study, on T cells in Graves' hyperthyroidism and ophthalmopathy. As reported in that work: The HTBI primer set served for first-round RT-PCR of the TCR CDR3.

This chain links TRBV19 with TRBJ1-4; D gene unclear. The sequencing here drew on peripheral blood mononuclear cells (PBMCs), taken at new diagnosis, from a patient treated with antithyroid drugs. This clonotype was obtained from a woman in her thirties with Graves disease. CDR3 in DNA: TGTGCCAGTAGTATGACGGCTTTTGATAATGAAAAACTGTTTTTT. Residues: CASSMTAFDNEKLFF.